This passage covers 26 T cell receptor beta chains from one sample sequenced in a study of TIL therapy for anti-PD-1-resistant metastatic lung cancer. The libraries were made with immunoSEQ v3. Clones were read by immunoSEQ multiplex PCR, and TCRdb kept only the in-frame ones, dropping some. The sample yields under 60,000 clones, 80% to 90% seen once. Documented time point: pre-treatment sample, taken before nivolumab and TIL therapy. The sample here was blood, taken at baseline. Source of these receptors: a person aged 30 to 80 with non-small cell lung cancer.

The CDR3 is CASSQPGTGGEKLFF. Here the CDR3 DNA reads TGTGCCAGCAGCCAACCCGGGACAGGCGGGGAAAAACTGTTTTTT. The J gene is TRBJ1-4, the V gene TRBV3-1 (or the pseudogene TRBV3-2); 8 bases agree with TRBD1. The CDR3 extends over 15 amino acids. Germline lookup yields CDR1 LGHDT and CDR2 YNNKEL (reference sequence). J was trimmed by 8 bases and V by 2 bases; bases with no gene match: 7.

V is TRBV6-5 and J is TRBJ2-1, with 7 bases that match TRBD1. Germline CDR1 MNHEY, CDR2 SVGAGI. The CDR3 extends over 16 amino acids. V shed 0 bases, J shed 3 bases, and the junction held 5 bases outside the gene matches. CDR3: CASSYSRTGNYNEQFF. The CDR3 DNA reads as TGTGCCAGCAGTTACTCCCGGACAGGCAACTACAATGAGCAGTTCTTC.

The CDR3 DNA reads as TGTGCCAGTAGTGAGGACAGGGGAGAGACCCAGTACTTC. It specifies CASSEDRGETQYF. The genes are TRBV19 and TRBJ2-5; 9 nucleotides line up with TRBD1. V dropped 5 bases and J dropped 4; count of bases not matched to a gene: 2. The CDR3 length is 13 residues. Per germline, CDR1 LNHDA and CDR2 SQIVND (reference sequence). The full variable domain, its missing parts supplied by reference TRBV19 and TRBJ2-5, is DGGITQSPKYLFRKEGQNVTLSCEQNLNHDAMYWYRQDPGQGLRLIYYSQIVNDFQKGDIAEGYSVSREKKESFPLTVTSAQKNPTAFYLCASSEDRGETQYFGPGTRLLVL.

The rearrangement uses TRBV7-2 and TRBJ1-2, with D tentatively TRBD1 (5 bases). V gave up 5 bases and J gave up 3 bases, with 10 bases separating them. This CDR3 comprises 13 residues. CDR1 SGHTA and CDR2 FQGNSA come from the germline V gene. CDR3 sequence reads: CASSVDSHYGYTF. As DNA, the CDR3 is TGTGCCAGCAGCGTAGACAGTCACTATGGCTACACCTTC.

The chain couples TRBV27 to TRBJ2-1, with D possibly being TRBD2 (7 bases). The CDR3 has 14 residues. The germline V and J ends were trimmed by 3 bases and 5 bases, with 11 bases remaining between them. Germline-derived CDR1 and CDR2 are MNHEY and SMNVEV (reference sequence). The CDR3 nucleotides read TGTGCCAGCAGTTTTGGGGGGGCTGACAATGAGCAGTTCTTC. It yields the protein CASSFGGADNEQFF.

The V and J genes are TRBV24-1 and TRBJ2-1; possibly TRBD1 for D (6 bases). The CDR3 spans 13 residues. V gave up 2 bases and J gave up 5 bases, with 6 bases separating them. Germline CDR1 KGHDR, CDR2 SFDVKD. DNA of the CDR3: TGTGCCACCAGTGATTGGACAGACAATGAGCAGTTCTTC. It yields the protein CATSDWTDNEQFF.

V usage is TRBV27 and J usage is TRBJ2-7, with 9 bases lining up with TRBD1. The CDR3 covers 16 residues. V shed 5 bases, J shed 3 bases, and the junction held 11 bases outside the gene matches. Germline CDR1 reads MNHEY; CDR2 reads SMNVEV (reference sequence). The CDR3 DNA sequence: TGTGCCAGCAGTAAGGGACAGGGACAACCTAACTACGAGCAGTACTTC. As protein: CASSKGQGQPNYEQYF.

The rearrangement joins TRBV30 to TRBJ2-7; D might be TRBD1 (6 bases). V was clipped by 3 bases and J by 2 bases, with 8 bases between them. The CDR3 consists of 12 residues. CDR1 is GTSNPN, CDR2 SVGIG, per germline (reference sequence). In nucleotides, the CDR3 is TGTGCCTGGAGGGGGGACACCTACGAGCAGTACTTC. Protein: CAWRGDTYEQYF.

The chain links TRBV6-2 or TRBV6-3 to TRBJ2-7; no firm D call. V lost 2 bases, J lost 2 bases, and 7 bases lay in between. From germline, CDR1 is MNHEY and CDR2 SVGEGT. The CDR3 covers 13 residues. CDR3 loop: CASSYVAPYEQYF. CDR3 bases: TGTGCCAGCAGTTACGTAGCTCCCTACGAGCAGTACTTC.

J is TRBJ2-2 and V is TRBV14; 11 bases map to TRBD2. CDR1 and CDR2 from the germline V gene are SGHDN and FVKESK. V lost 4 bases, J lost 4 bases, and 2 bases stayed unmatched. CDR3 length equals 15 residues. The CDR3 sequence: CASSRGLAATGELFF. DNA for the CDR3: TGTGCCAGCAGCCGGGGACTAGCGGCCACCGGGGAGCTGTTTTTT. The full variable domain, with the rest looked up from reference TRBV14 and TRBJ2-2, is EAGVTQFPSHSVIEKGQTVTLRCDPISGHDNLYWYRRVMGKEIKFLLHFVKESKQDESGMPNNRFLAERTGGTYSTLKVQPAELEDSGVYFCASSRGLAATGELFFGEGSRLTVL.

The chain is built from TRBV7-8 and TRBJ1-5; TRBD1 is a possible D gene (6 bases). The CDR3 is 14 amino acids. Germline CDR1 SGHVS, CDR2 FQNEAQ. With 1 base removed from V and 5 bases from J, the gap between germline ends came to 9 bases. CDR3 in DNA: TGTGCCAGCAGCTTAGGCAGGGGAGATCAGCCCCAGCATTTT. Its translation: CASSLGRGDQPQHF.

The chain has TRBV28 and TRBJ2-4, with D hard to call. With 2 bases removed from V and 0 bases from J, the gap between germline ends came to 8 bases. CDR3 size: 15 residues. In germline, CDR1 is MDHEN, CDR2 SYDVKM. The CDR3 loop is CASSLALLAKNIQYF. CDR3 bases: TGTGCCAGCAGTTTAGCCCTACTAGCCAAAAACATTCAGTACTTC.

The genes are TRBV30 and TRBJ2-2; TRBD2 aligns across 10 bases. The V gene's germline CDR1 is GTSNPN and CDR2 SVGIG (reference sequence). With 5 bases clipped from V and 4 bases from J, the junction kept 7 bases outside the gene matches. CDR3 length equals 15 residues. CDR3 in DNA: TGTGCCTGGGCAAGACTAGCGGGCATCACCGGGGAGCTGTTTTTT. It yields the protein CAWARLAGITGELFF.

The V call is TRBV3-1 (or the pseudogene TRBV3-2), the J call TRBJ2-6; D is ambiguous. The CDR3 is 18 amino acids. Germline-derived CDR1 and CDR2 are LGHDT and YNNKEL (reference sequence). Trimming pared 0 bases from V and 0 bases from J, leaving 12 bases between. Written as DNA, the CDR3 is TGTGCCAGCAGCCAAGAATCGTCACGGCACTCTGGGGCCAACGTCCTGACTTTC. It is translated as CASSQESSRHSGANVLTF.

The genes are TRBV11-1 and TRBJ2-7, with D hard to call. This CDR3 has 15 amino acids. V lost 5 bases, J lost 3 bases, and 17 bases lay in between. Germline V gene data show CDR1 as SGHAT and CDR2 as FQDESV (reference sequence). CDR3 coding DNA: TGTGCCAGCAGCCCAACCCCGGACGTACGCTACGAGCAGTACTTC. This sequence encodes CASSPTPDVRYEQYF.

V usage is TRBV19 and J usage is TRBJ2-6; D unresolved. The CDR3 covers 15 residues. The ends were cut back, 6 bases at V and 2 bases at J, with 11 bases in the middle. CDR1 is LNHDA and CDR2 is SQIVND in the germline V gene (reference sequence). The CDR3 nucleotides read TGTGCCAGTAGGGAAGGGTTGGCTGGGGCCAACGTCCTGACTTTC. It translates to CASREGLAGANVLTF.

Here the CDR3 reads CASSSDLNTQYF. CDR3 in DNA: TGTGCCAGCAGTTCCGACCTTAATACGCAGTATTTT. This rearrangement joins TRBV7-9 to TRBJ2-3; D gene ambiguous. Germline loops: CDR1 SEHNR, CDR2 FQNEAQ (reference sequence). This CDR3 spans 12 amino acids. V dropped 6 bases and J dropped 7 bases, with 11 bases sitting between them. Full variable domain (outside the CDR3, taken from reference TRBV7-9 and TRBJ2-3): DTGVSQNPRHKITKRGQNVTFRCDPISEHNRLYWYRQTLGQGPEFLTYFQNEAQLEKSRLLSDRFSAERPKGSFSTLEIQRTEQGDSAMYLCASSSDLNTQYFGPGTRLTVL.

The chain has TRBV5-6 and TRBJ2-3, with D possibly being TRBD1 (5 bases). This CDR3 spans 14 amino acids. Germline V gene sequence: CDR1 SGHDT, CDR2 YYEEEE. V gave up 4 bases and J gave up 6 bases, with 15 bases separating them. The CDR3 loop is CASSTPPRADTQYF. The DNA of the CDR3 is TGTGCCAGCAGCACTCCACCCAGGGCCGATACGCAGTATTTT.

The rearrangement uses TRBV6-6 and TRBJ2-7; D is tentatively TRBD1 or TRBD2 (5 bases each). With 3 bases removed from V and 3 bases from J, the gap between germline ends came to 15 bases. Germline CDR1 is MNHNY and CDR2 is SVGAGI (reference sequence). The CDR3 spans 15 residues. Here the CDR3 reads CASSYSLGTDYEQYF. The CDR3 DNA is TGTGCCAGCAGTTATTCTCTTGGGACGGACTACGAGCAGTACTTC.

The chain has TRBV5-1 and TRBJ2-1; 10 bases are shared with TRBD1. After removal of 4 bases from V and 5 bases from J, the junction contained 18 bases not matched to a gene. The CDR3 extends over 19 amino acids. The germline CDR1 and CDR2 sequences are SGHRS and YFSETQ. CDR3 nucleotide sequence: TGCGCCAGCAGCCCTACAACTTCGACAGGGGGCCACAGAAACAATGAGCAGTTCTTC. It translates to CASSPTTSTGGHRNNEQFF. Filled out from reference TRBV5-1 and TRBJ2-1, the complete variable domain reads KAGVTQTPRYLIKTRGQQVTLSCSPISGHRSVSWYQQTPGQGLQFLFEYFSETQRNKGNFPGRFSGRQFSNSRSEMNVSTLELGDSALYLCASSPTTSTGGHRNNEQFFGPGTRLTVL.

This clone was observed once. The chain has TRBV6-6 and TRBJ1-3, with 9 bases matching TRBD1. The CDR3 has 15 amino acids. Germline lookup yields CDR1 MNHNY and CDR2 SVGAGI (reference sequence). J gave up 2 bases and V 6 bases, and 5 bases lay outside the gene matches. This chain's CDR3 is CASRGDRVPGNTIYF. Written as DNA, the CDR3 is TGTGCCAGCAGAGGGGACAGGGTCCCTGGAAACACCATATATTTT.

The chain combines TRBV4-3 with TRBJ1-2; D unclear. V was trimmed by 4 bases and J by 2 bases, leaving 14 bases between them. CDR1 and CDR2 from the germline V gene are LGHNA and YSLEER. The CDR3 sequence is 15 residues long. CDR3 coding DNA: TGCGCCAGCAGCCTCGCGGGCTCTGTCAACTATGGCTACACCTTC. Its protein product is CASSLAGSVNYGYTF.

V and J are TRBV7-2 and TRBJ2-7; possibly TRBD2 for D (5 bases). This CDR3 contains 16 residues. V dropped 4 bases and J dropped 6 bases, with 22 bases sitting between them. Per germline, CDR1 SGHTA and CDR2 FQGNSA. The CDR3 sequence: CASSSGRGKKGSEQYF. CDR3 sequence (DNA): TGTGCCAGCAGCTCCGGACGAGGGAAAAAAGGTTCCGAGCAGTACTTC. Filled out from reference TRBV7-2 and TRBJ2-7, the complete variable domain reads GAGVSQSPSNKVTEKGKDVELRCDPISGHTALYWYRQSLGQGLEFLIYFQGNSAPDKSGLPSDRFSAERTGGSVSTLTIQRTQQEDSAVYLCASSSGRGKKGSEQYFGPGTRLTVT.

The chain couples TRBV30 to TRBJ2-5; no definite D call. The CDR3 spans 17 residues. Germline CDR1 is GTSNPN and CDR2 is SVGIG (reference sequence). Trimming took off 4 bases at V and 1 base at J, with 22 bases between the two ends. Here the CDR3 DNA reads TGTGCCTGGACCCCGGGCCTATCGGCGGTACGCCAAGAGACCCAGTACTTC. Translating it yields CAWTPGLSAVRQETQYF.

V and J are TRBV19 and TRBJ2-3, with 12 bases that match TRBD2. The CDR3 runs 16 residues. The germline gives CDR1 LNHDA, CDR2 SQIVND (reference sequence). The V gene end was trimmed by 6 bases and the J gene end by 2 bases; junction bases not matched to a gene: 6. CDR3 in DNA: TGTGCCAGTAGATCTGCTAGCGGGAGGGCCACAGATACGCAGTATTTT. It yields the protein CASRSASGRATDTQYF.

The chain couples TRBV11-3 to TRBJ2-7; D gene ambiguous. Looked up from germline, CDR1 is SGHNT and CDR2 is YENEEA. V was pared by 5 bases and J by 0 bases, with 20 bases between. There are 17 residues in the CDR3. The CDR3 is CASSVPCCGKSSYEQYF. Here the CDR3 DNA reads TGTGCCAGCAGCGTTCCCTGTTGTGGGAAAAGCTCCTACGAGCAGTACTTC.